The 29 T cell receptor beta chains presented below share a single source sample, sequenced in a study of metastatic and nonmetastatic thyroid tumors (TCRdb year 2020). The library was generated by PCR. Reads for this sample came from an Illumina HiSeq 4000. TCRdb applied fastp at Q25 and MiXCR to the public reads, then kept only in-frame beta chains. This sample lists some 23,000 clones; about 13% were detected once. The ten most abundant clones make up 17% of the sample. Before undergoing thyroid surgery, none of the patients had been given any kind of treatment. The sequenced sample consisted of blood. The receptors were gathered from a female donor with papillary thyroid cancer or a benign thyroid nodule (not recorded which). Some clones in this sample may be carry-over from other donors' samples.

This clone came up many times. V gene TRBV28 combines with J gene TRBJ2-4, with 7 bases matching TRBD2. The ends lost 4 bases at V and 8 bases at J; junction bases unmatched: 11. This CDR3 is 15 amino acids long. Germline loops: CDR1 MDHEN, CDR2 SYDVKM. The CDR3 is CASSSILSGIHIQYF. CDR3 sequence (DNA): TGTGCCAGCAGTTCCATTCTCAGCGGGATTCACATTCAGTACTTC.

DNA of the CDR3: TGTGCCAGCTCACCGCCGGGGGGGAAGACCCAGTACTTC. Protein product: CASSPPGGKTQYF. The chain recombines TRBV18 with TRBJ2-5; 8 bases are a match to TRBD2. The trim removed 3 bases at V and 6 bases at J, leaving 3 bases unmatched. Germline CDR1 and CDR2: KGHSH and LQKENI. The CDR3 is 13 amino acids.

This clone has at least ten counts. CDR3 nucleotide sequence: TGTGCCAGCAGTCCCCGGGACAGCGAGTACAATGAGCAGTTCTTC. Residues: CASSPRDSEYNEQFF. J is TRBJ2-1 and V is TRBV28, with 7 bases lining up with TRBD1. CDR1 MDHEN and CDR2 SYDVKM come from the germline V gene. V lost 5 bases and J lost 4; bases outside the gene matches: 8. The CDR3 is 15 residues long.

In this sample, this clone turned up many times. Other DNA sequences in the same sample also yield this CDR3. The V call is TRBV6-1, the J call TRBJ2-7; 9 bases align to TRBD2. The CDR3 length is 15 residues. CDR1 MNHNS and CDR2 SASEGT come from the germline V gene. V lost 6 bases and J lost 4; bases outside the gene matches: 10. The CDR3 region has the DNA TGTGCCAGCAGCATTGAGGCCAGCGGGAGGTACGAGCAGTACTTC. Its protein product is CASSIEASGRYEQYF.

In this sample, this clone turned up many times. CDR3 DNA: TGTGCCAGCAGCCAAAGTCCAGGGGACTATGGCTACACCTTC. It specifies CASSQSPGDYGYTF. The V gene is TRBV7-3, the J gene TRBJ1-2; maybe TRBD1 (6 bases). The CDR3 totals 14 residues. Trimming left V 5 bases short and J 3 bases short, with 13 bases between. Germline V gene sequence: CDR1 SGHTA, CDR2 FQGTGA.

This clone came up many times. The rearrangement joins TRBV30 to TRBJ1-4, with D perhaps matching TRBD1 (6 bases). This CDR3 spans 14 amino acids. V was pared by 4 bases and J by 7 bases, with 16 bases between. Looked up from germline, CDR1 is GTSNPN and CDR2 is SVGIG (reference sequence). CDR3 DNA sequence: TGTGCCTGGAACGGGGGCCTTAGGGCTGAAAAACTGTTTTTT. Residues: CAWNGGLRAEKLFF.

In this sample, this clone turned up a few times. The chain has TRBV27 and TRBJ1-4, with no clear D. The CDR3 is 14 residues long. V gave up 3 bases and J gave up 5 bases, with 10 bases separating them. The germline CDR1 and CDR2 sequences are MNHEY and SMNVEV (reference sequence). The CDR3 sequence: CASSFVGLNEKLFF. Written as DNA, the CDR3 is TGTGCCAGCAGTTTTGTGGGATTAAATGAAAAACTGTTTTTT.

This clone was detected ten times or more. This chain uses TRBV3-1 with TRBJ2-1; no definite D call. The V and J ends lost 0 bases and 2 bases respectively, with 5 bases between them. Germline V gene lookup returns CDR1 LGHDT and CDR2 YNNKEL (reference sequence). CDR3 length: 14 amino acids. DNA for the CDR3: TGTGCCAGCAGCCAAGATCCCCCCTACAATGAGCAGTTCTTC. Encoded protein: CASSQDPPYNEQFF.

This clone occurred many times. The chain's CDR3 is CASSVSLITDTQYF. CDR3 DNA: TGTGCCAGCAGTGTTTCGCTTATCACAGATACGCAGTATTTT. This chain links TRBV2 with TRBJ2-3, with D unresolved. Germline CDR1 SNHLY, CDR2 FYNNEI. CDR3 size: 14 residues. V lost 4 bases to trimming and J lost 2 bases, with 10 bases between them.

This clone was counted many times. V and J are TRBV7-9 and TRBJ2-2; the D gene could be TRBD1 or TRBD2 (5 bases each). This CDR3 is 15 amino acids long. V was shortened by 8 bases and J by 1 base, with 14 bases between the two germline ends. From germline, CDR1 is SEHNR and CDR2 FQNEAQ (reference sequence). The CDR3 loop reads CASLGAPMNTGELFF. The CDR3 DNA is TGTGCCAGCCTCGGGGCCCCAATGAACACCGGGGAGCTGTTTTTT.

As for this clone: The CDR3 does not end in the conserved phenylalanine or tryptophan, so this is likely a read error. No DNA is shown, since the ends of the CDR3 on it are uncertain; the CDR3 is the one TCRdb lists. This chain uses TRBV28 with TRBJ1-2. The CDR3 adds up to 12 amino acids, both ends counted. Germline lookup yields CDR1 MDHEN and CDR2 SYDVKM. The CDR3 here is CASSLLGNGYTV.

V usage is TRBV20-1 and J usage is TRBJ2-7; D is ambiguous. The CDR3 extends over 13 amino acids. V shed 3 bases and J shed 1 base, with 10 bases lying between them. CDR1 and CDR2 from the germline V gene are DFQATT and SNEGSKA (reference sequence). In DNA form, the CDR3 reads TGCAGTGCTAGGGAGACATATTCCTACGAGCAGTACTTC. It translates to CSARETYSYEQYF.

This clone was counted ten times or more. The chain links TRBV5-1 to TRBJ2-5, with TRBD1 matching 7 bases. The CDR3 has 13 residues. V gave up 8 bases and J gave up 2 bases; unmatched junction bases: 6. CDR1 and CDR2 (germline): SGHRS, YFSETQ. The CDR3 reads CASRGQEQETQYF. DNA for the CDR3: TGCGCCAGTAGGGGGCAGGAGCAAGAGACCCAGTACTTC.

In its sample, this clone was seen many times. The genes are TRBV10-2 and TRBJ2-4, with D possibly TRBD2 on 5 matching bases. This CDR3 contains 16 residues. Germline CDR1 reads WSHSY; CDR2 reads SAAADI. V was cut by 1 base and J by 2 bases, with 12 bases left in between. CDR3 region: CASSEWPPDSKNIQYF. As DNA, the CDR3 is TGCGCCAGCAGTGAGTGGCCCCCGGACTCCAAAAACATTCAGTACTTC.

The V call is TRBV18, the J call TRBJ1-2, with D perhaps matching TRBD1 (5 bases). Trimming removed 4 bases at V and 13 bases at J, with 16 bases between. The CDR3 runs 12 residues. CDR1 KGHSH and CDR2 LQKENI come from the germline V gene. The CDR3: CASSLGEGVGTF. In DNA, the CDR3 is TGTGCCAGCTCACTAGGGGAGGGTGTTGGCACCTTC.

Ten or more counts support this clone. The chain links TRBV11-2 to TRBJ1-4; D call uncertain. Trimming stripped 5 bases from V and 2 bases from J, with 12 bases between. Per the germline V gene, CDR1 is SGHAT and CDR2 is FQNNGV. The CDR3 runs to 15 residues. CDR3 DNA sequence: TGTGCCAGCAGCCCCCGGGTAGGGACTAATGAAAAACTGTTTTTT. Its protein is CASSPRVGTNEKLFF. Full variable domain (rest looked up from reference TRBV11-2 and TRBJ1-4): EAGVAQSPRYKIIEKRQSVAFWCNPISGHATLYWYQQILGQGPKLLIQFQNNGVVDDSQLPKDRFSAERLKGVDSTLKIQPAKLEDSAVYLCASSPRVGTNEKLFFGSGTQLSVL.

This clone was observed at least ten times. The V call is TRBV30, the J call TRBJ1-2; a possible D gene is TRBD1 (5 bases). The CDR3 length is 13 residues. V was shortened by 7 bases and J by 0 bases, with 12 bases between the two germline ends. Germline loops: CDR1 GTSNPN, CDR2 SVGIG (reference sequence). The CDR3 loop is CAYRDGTNYGYTF. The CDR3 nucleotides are TGTGCCTACCGGGACGGCACTAACTATGGCTACACCTTC.

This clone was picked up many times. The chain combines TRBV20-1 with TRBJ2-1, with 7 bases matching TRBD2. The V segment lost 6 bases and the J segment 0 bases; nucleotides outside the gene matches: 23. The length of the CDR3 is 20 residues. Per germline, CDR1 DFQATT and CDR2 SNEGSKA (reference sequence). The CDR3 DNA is TGCAGTGCCCGGACTTTAGGGAGGGTGGGAAGATTGAGCTCCTACAATGAGCAGTTCTTC. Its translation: CSARTLGRVGRLSSYNEQFF.

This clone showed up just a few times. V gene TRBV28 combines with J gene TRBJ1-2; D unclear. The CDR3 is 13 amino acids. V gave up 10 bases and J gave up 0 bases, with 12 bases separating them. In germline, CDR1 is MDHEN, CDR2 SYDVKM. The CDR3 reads CATGLPANYGYTF. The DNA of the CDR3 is TGTGCCACCGGACTTCCAGCTAACTATGGCTACACCTTC.

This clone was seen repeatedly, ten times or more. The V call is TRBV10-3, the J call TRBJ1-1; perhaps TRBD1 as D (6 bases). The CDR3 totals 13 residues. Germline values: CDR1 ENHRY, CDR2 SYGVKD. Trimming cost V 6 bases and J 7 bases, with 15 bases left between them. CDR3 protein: CAIRYREEGEAFF. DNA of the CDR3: TGTGCCATCAGATACAGGGAGGAAGGTGAAGCTTTCTTT.

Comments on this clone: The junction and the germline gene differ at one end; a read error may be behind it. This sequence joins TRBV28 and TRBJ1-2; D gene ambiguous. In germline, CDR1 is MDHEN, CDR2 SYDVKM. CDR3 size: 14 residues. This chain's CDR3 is CASCLFGQNYGYAF. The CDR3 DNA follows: TGTGCCAGCTGTTTATTCGGGCAGAACTATGGCTACGCCTTC.

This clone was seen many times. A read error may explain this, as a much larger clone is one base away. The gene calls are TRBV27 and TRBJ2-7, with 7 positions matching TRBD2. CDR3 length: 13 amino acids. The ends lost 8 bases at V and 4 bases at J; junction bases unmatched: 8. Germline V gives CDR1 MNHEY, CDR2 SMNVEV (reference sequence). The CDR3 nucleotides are TGTGCCAGCTGGGGGGAGGGCCATTACGAGCAGTACTTC. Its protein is CASWGEGHYEQYF.

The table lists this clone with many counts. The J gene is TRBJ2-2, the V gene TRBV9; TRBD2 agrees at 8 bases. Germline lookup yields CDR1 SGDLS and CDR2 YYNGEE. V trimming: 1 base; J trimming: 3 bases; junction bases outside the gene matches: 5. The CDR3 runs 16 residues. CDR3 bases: TGTGCCAGCAGCGTACCAGCGGGAGTTTACACCGGGGAGCTGTTTTTT. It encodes CASSVPAGVYTGELFF.

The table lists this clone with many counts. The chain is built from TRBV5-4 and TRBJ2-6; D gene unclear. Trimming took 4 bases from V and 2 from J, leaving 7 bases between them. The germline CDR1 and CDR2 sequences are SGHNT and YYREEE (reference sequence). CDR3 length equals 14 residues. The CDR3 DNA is TGTGCCAGCAGCGTCGACCCTGGGGCCAACGTCCTGACTTTC. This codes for CASSVDPGANVLTF.

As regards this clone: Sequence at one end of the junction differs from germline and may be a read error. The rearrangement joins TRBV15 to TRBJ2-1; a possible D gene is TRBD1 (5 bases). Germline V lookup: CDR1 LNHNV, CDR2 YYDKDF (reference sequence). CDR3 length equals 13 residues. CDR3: CAASFRERSEQFF. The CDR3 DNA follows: TGTGCCGCCAGCTTCAGGGAAAGATCTGAGCAGTTCTTC.

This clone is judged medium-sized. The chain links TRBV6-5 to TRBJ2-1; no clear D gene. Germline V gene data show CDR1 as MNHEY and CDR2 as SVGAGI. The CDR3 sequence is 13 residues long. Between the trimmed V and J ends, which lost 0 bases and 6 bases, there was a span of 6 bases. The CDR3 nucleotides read TGTGCCAGCAGTTACTCGGGCAGCAATGAGCAGTTCTTC. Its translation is CASSYSGSNEQFF.

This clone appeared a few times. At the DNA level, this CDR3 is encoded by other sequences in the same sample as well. CDR3: CASSRVAGATDTQYF. The CDR3 DNA sequence: TGTGCCAGCAGTAGAGTGGCGGGGGCAACAGATACGCAGTATTTT. J is TRBJ2-3 and V is TRBV11-1; TRBD2 is a possible D gene (7 bases). The CDR3 has 15 amino acids. Per the germline V gene, CDR1 is SGHAT and CDR2 is FQDESV (reference sequence). V lost 6 bases to trimming and J lost 3 bases, with 16 bases between them.

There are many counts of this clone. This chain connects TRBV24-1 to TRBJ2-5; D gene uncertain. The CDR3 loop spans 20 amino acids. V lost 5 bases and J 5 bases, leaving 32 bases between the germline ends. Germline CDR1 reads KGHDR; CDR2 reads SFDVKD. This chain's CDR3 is CATSVGYRFTRLGCWETQYF. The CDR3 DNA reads TGTGCCACCAGTGTGGGGTATCGGTTCACGAGGTTGGGGTGTTGGGAGACCCAGTACTTC.

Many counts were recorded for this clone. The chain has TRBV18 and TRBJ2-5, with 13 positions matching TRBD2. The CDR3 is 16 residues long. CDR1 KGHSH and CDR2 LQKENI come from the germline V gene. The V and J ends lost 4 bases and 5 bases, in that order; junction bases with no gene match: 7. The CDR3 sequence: CASSLLAGGPMETQYF. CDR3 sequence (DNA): TGTGCCAGCTCACTACTAGCGGGAGGGCCTATGGAGACCCAGTACTTC.